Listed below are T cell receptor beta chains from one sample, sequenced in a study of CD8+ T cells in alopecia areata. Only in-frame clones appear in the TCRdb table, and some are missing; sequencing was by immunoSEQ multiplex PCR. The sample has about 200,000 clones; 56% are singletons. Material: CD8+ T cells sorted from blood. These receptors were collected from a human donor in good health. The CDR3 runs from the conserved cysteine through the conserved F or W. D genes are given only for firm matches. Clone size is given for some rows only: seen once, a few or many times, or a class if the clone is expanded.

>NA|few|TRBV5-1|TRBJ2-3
CASSLELWGSTDTQYF
TGCGCCAGCAGCTTGGAACTCTGGGGGTCCACAGATACGCAGTATTTT
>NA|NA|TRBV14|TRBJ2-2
CASSLTAGELFF
TGTGCCAGCAGCTTGACTGCGGGTGAGCTGTTTTTT
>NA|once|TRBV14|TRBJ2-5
CASSPWETQYF
TGTGCCAGCAGCCCCTGGGAGACCCAGTACTTC
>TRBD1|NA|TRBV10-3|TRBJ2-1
CAIRGDRGFNNEQFF
TGTGCCATCAGGGGGGACAGGGGGTTCAACAATGAGCAGTTCTTC
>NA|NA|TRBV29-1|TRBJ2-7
CSVEIGGTYEQYF
TGCAGCGTTGAGATAGGGGGAACCTACGAGCAGTACTTC
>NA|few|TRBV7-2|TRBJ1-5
CASSPGRLHQPQHF
TGTGCCAGCAGCCCGGGACGCCTGCATCAGCCCCAGCATTTT
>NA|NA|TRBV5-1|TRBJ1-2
CASSLRGISEGYGYTF
TGCGCCAGCAGCTTGCGTGGGATCTCGGAAGGCTATGGCTACACCTTC
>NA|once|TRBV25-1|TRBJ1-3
CASSGGSSGGGNTIYF
TGTGCCAGCAGTGGCGGCAGTTCGGGCGGGGGAAACACCATATATTTT
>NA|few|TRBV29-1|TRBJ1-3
CSVEDKSDTIYF
TGCAGCGTTGAAGATAAATCTGACACCATATATTTT
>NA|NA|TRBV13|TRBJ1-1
CASRKEPEAFF
TGTGCCAGCAGGAAGGAGCCTGAAGCTTTCTTT
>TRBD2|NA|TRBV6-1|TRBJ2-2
CASSEYSGGSGELFF
TGTGCCAGCAGTGAATATAGCGGGGGTTCCGGGGAGCTGTTTTTT
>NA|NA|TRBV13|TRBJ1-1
CASSPRPTGPLTEAFF
TGTGCCAGCAGCCCCCGCCCTACAGGCCCATTAACTGAAGCTTTCTTT
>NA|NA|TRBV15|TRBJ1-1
CATAAGDATEAFF
TGTGCCACGGCCGCGGGGGACGCCACTGAAGCTTTCTTT